This T cell receptor beta chain was sequenced for a study of cytomegalovirus exposure and HLA in healthy donors. Libraries were prepared by immunoSEQ multiplex PCR; TCRdb keeps only in-frame clonotypes and omits some of them. Among 150,000 or so clones listed, just under 90% were seen once. V shed 6 bases, J shed 7 bases, and the junction held 7 bases outside the gene matches. Per the germline V gene, CDR1 is SNHLY and CDR2 is FYNNEI. This CDR3 has 15 amino acids. The origin of this receptor is a woman aged 30 to 39 in good health and CMV-seronegative. Sequenced sample: PBMCs. The V call is TRBV2, the J call TRBJ2-1, with 12 nucleotides matching TRBD1. CDR3: CASSTGTGGANEQFF. The CDR3, as DNA: TGTGCCAGCAGCACCGGGACAGGGGGCGCGAATGAGCAGTTCTTC.